This TCR beta chain was observed in a study of identical twins. TCRdb called the 5' RACE reads again in MiXCR, with one record for every CDR3 protein. The sample carries roughly 350,000 distinct CDR3 sequences, approximately 9.1% recorded once. General study results and limits: Cross-sectional statistical analysis, not tracking of the same donors, underpinned the conclusions.

In its sample, this clonotype was seen a few times. Its cognate antigen is unknown. This TCR was sampled from a woman aged 45-65 years in good health. The sample comprised naive T cells sorted from blood.

The CDR3: CASSLTGGDTDTQYF. In DNA, the CDR3 is TGCGCCAGCAGCTTAACAGGGGGAGACACAGATACGCAGTATTTT. The chain recombines TRBV4-1 with TRBJ2-3, with 8 bases aligning to TRBD1. The CDR3 totals 15 residues. Germline V gene lookup returns CDR1 MGHRA and CDR2 YSYEKL. J gave up 2 bases and V 5 bases, and 6 bases lay outside the gene matches.